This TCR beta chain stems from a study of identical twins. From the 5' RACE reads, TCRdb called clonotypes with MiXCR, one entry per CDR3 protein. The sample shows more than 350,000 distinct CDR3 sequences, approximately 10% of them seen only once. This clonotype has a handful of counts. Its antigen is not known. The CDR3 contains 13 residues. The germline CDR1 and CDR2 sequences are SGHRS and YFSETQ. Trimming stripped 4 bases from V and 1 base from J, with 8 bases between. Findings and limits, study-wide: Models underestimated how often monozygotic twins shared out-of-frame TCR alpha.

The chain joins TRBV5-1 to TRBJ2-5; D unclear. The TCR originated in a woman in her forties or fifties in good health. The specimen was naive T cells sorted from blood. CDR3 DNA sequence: TGCGCCAGCAGCCCGGAGCGCCAAGAGACCCAGTACTTC. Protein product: CASSPERQETQYF.